This entry describes one TCR beta chain. Its antigen is currently unknown. The source of the sample is a study of beta chain features in type 1 diabetes. The investigators reverse transcribed all of the isolated RNA, so they sequenced expressed TCRB transcripts. Profiled with immunoSEQ multiplex PCR; TCRdb holds only in-frame clones, not every one. The sample lists more than 150,000 clones, about an eighth occurring once. This CDR3 has 14 amino acids. V was clipped by 5 bases and J by 0 bases; unmatched bases: 3. CDR1 and CDR2 (germline): LNHNV, YYDKDF (reference sequence). Study-level findings and limits: Equally in patients and controls, shorter templates might have been favored by PCR. Healthy donors had naive, central memory and Treg TCRB repertoires that appeared less similar than those seen among patients. Unsettled here was the matter of whether HLA type influences TCRB rearrangement.

The origin of this receptor is a woman under 30 in good health. Material for sequencing was central memory CD4+ T cells from blood. The V gene is TRBV15, the J gene TRBJ2-7, with 8 bases lining up with TRBD1. DNA for the CDR3: TGTGCCACCAGCCGACAGGGGAGCTCCTACGAGCAGTACTTC. The encoded protein is CATSRQGSSYEQYF.